The clone carrying this T cell receptor (beta chain) was observed a handful of times. The antigen remains unidentified. This sample is drawn from a study of naive and memory T cell subsets. The beta constant-region primer was an equimolar mix of two oligonucleotides covering TRBC1 and TRBC2. The ligated cDNA underwent four PCR rounds using SP2 and nested alpha and beta constant-region primers. One entry per CDR3 protein, called by TCRdb with MiXCR from the UMI-ligation and nested PCR reads. The sample holds 120,000 or so distinct CDR3 sequences, 35% to 40% seen once. Study findings and constraints: Gini index rose across naive, CM, EM and EMRA in CD4 and CD8. The power law exponent of TCR abundance differed between naive and memory cells.

The TCR comes from a human donor in good health. The specimen was central memory CD4+ T cells from blood.

The CDR3: CSARDVVGLAFQFF. The CDR3 nucleotides are TGCAGTGCTAGAGATGTCGTCGGACTAGCGTTTCAGTTCTTC. The chain carries TRBV20-1 and TRBJ2-1; 9 bases line up with TRBD2. CDR1 is DFQATT, CDR2 SNEGSKA, per germline (reference sequence). The CDR3 loop spans 14 amino acids. The ends lost 0 bases at V and 13 bases at J; junction bases unmatched: 10.